This entry features one TCR beta chain sequence. Its antigen has not been determined. No per-base quality is available; no much larger clone lies one base away. Participants in the prospective study were aged 18 to 89 years, lived in 20 to 25 United States geographic areas, and enrolled through a virtual design. To assign participants to cohorts, the prospective study relied on clinical history that participants themselves reported in a screening survey and a study questionnaire. ImmuneRACE Cohort 3 recovered participants were defined by two consecutive negative NP/OP PCR tests, healthcare professional clearance, or symptom resolution. Mobile phlebotomists in the prospective study collected whole blood, serum and a nasopharyngeal or oropharyngeal swab from every participant. Additional blood draws and questionnaires over an approximately two-month period could optionally be provided by prospective study participants. Before DNA extraction, blood samples from the prospective study were shipped at room temperature or frozen.

Trimmed from V: 6 bases; trimmed from J: 1 base; junction bases lacking a gene match: 6. From the cysteine through the phenylalanine, the CDR3 covers 14 amino acids. Here the CDR3 DNA is all that survives: 42 bases in frame from base 1. From a lookup of the germline V gene (reference sequence), CDR1 and CDR2 are MNHEY and SMNVEV. The source of the sample is a study of blood T cell repertoires in COVID-19 (dated by TCRdb to about 2020). Describing the broader study: The collaborator samples originated in the United States, Italy and Spain and spanned the acute and convalescent phases of COVID-19. The prospective study material was composed of cDNA or gDNA derived from T cells, B-cell-depleted T cells, or PBMCs. The dataset comprised deeply sampled blood TCRbeta repertoires from subjects exposed to, actively infected with, or recovered from COVID-19. A freely available public database, intended as a resource for researchers studying the immune response to SARS-CoV-2, is where the repertoires were released. The samples were drawn from the first 160 participants of the ongoing ImmuneRACE study and from 950 to 1,500 subjects provided by 6 global collaborators. The sample metadata nearly always contained a de-identified subject ID, COVID-19 status, age in years and sex. HLA class I and class II types, where available, came from metadata supplied by the sample provider rather than from assay-based typing.

The full study reports these points: The amount of clinical and demographic metadata varied by source and participant and was provided uncurated.

The immunoSEQ Assay, a bias-controlled multiplex PCR, was used to amplify TCRbeta CDR3 regions from genomic DNA. The study's own analysis went as follows. The number of nucleated cells in each sample was estimated by amplification of reference gene primers within the assay. Sequence reads were collapsed and filtered to measure the absolute abundance of every unique TCRbeta CDR3 rearrangement. For each sample, productive Simpson clonality was calculated as the square root of Simpson's diversity index over productive rearrangements. TCRdb carries this immuneACCESS record with in-frame sequences only. Its versions omit some clonotypes, under half of them owing to an unresolved V gene in the studies checked, with the rest unexplained. V and J calls and clone size come straight from that table; D and trimming were deduced from the DNA. For this sample the table gives about 310,000 clones, of which 80% to 90% were detected only once. The ten largest clones capture 8% to 9% of the sample.

The sequence derives from a woman aged 18-29 years who had recovered from COVID-19. The chain links TRBV27 with TRBJ2-7, and 7 junctional nucleotides match TRBD1. Specimen: PBMCs or T cells enriched from blood (not recorded which). The DNA sequence follows: TGTGCCAGCAGCACTCGGACAGGTTCCTACGAGCAGTACTTC. It encodes CASSTRTGSYEQYF.